Below, one T cell receptor (beta chain) is given with its context. Its antigen is not identified. Sequencing used immunoSEQ multiplex PCR; TCRdb keeps in-frame clones, though not all of them. The sample lists 140,000 or so clones, around 88% occurring once. V lost 0 bases and J 6 bases, leaving 11 bases between the germline ends. The CDR3 length is 14 residues. The germline V gene encodes CDR1 LGHNA and CDR2 YSLEER. Time point: blood 4 weeks post-SBRT, at nephrectomy. Specified treatment: 15 Gy SBRT to primary tumor, nephrectomy 4 weeks later. Nephrectomy followed 15 Gy stereotactic body radiation by 4 weeks. The tumor was a clear cell renal cell carcinoma. The data were obtained in a study of radiation and T cells in renal cell carcinoma. Study results and limitations: In blood, top tumor clones expanded by 2 weeks, shrinking by 4.

The chain uses TRBV4-3 and TRBJ2-5; D is possibly TRBD2 (5 bases). The sequence came from a woman aged 50 to 65 with renal cell carcinoma. Here the sequenced sample was blood, taken from a patient whose treatment included radiotherapy and nephrectomy. The CDR3 sequence: CASSQDYGEKTQYF. CDR3 coding DNA: TGCGCCAGCAGCCAAGATTACGGGGAAAAGACCCAGTACTTC.